This section outlines one T cell receptor beta chain sequence together with its context. The data derive from a study of cytomegalovirus exposure and HLA in healthy donors. Germline CDR1 KGHSY, CDR2 FQNENV. The CDR3 spans 12 residues. The V and J ends lost 0 bases and 6 bases respectively, with 6 bases between them. The PCR ran on 60 Vbeta and 13 Jbeta primers. Repertoires were generated with immunoSEQ multiplex PCR, while TCRdb's copy carries only in-frame clones and drops some. The data contain 150,000 to 200,000 clones, around 73% of them singletons. Material for sequencing was PBMCs. The chain is built from TRBV16 and TRBJ2-7; unclear D gene. The receptor comes from a male donor in good health and CMV-seronegative. The CDR3 sequence: CASSQSPGEQYF. The CDR3 DNA reads as TGTGCCAGCAGCCAATCTCCGGGCGAGCAGTACTTC.